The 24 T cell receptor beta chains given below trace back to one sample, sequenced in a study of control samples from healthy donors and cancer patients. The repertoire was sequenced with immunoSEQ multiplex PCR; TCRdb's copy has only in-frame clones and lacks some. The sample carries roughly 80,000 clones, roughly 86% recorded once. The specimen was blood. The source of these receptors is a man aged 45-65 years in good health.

The CDR3 nucleotides are TGTGCCAGCAGCCAACCCTCCGACCCGGCCACAGGGGGAAAACTGTTTTTT. Translating it yields CASSQPSDPATGGKLFF. V and J are TRBV14 and TRBJ1-4; TRBD1 matches at 8 bases. CDR1 and CDR2 from the germline V gene are SGHDN and FVKESK. The CDR3 has 17 amino acids. V lost 2 bases to trimming and J lost 10 bases; unmatched junction nucleotides: 15. The full variable domain, completed using reference TRBV14 and TRBJ1-4, is EAGVTQFPSHSVIEKGQTVTLRCDPISGHDNLYWYRRVMGKEIKFLLHFVKESKQDESGMPNNRFLAERTGGTYSTLKVQPAELEDSGVYFCASSQPSDPATGGKLFFGSGTQLSVL.

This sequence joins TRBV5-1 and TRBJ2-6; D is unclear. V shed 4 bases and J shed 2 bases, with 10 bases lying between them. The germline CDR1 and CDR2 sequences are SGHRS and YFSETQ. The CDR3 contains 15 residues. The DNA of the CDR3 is TGCGCCAGCAGCCCGAATTTAGCTGGGGCCAACGTCCTGACTTTC. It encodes CASSPNLAGANVLTF.

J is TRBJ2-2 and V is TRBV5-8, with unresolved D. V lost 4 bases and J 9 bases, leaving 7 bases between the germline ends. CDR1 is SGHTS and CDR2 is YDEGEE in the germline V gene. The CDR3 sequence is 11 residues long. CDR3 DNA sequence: TGTGCCAGCAGCCCTAGGAGGGAGCTGTTTTTT. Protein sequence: CASSPRRELFF.

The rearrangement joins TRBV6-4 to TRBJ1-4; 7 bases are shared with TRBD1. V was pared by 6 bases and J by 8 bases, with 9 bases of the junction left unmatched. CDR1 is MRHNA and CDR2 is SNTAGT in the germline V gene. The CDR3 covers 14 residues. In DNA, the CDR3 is TGTGCCAGCAGCAGGGGGAGGCTGGCGGAAAAACTGTTTTTT. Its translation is CASSRGRLAEKLFF.

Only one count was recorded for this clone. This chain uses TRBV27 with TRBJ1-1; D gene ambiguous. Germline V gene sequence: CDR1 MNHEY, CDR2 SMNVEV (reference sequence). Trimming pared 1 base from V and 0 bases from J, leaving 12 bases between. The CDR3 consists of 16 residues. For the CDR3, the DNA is TGTGCCAGCAGTTTATTTTCCGGGCAGGTGAACACTGAAGCTTTCTTT. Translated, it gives CASSLFSGQVNTEAFF.

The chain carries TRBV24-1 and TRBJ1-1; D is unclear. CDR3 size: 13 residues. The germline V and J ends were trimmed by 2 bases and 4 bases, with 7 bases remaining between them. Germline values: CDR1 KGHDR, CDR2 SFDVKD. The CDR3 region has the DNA TGTGCCACCAGTGATTATTGGGGCACTGAAGCTTTCTTT. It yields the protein CATSDYWGTEAFF.

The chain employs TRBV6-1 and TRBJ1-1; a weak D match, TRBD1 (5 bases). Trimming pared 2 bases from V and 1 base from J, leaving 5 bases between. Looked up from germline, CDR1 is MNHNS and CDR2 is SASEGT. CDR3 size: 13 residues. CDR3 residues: CASSEQGNTEAFF. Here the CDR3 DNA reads TGTGCCAGCAGTGAACAGGGGAACACTGAAGCTTTCTTT.

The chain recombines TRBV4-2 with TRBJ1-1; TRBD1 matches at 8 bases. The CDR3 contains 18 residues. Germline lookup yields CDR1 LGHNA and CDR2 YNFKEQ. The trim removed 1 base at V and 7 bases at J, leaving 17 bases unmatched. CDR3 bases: TGTGCCAGCAGCCAAGGACCCCGGACAGGGTTAAGAGGGCGTGAAGCTTTCTTT. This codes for CASSQGPRTGLRGREAFF.

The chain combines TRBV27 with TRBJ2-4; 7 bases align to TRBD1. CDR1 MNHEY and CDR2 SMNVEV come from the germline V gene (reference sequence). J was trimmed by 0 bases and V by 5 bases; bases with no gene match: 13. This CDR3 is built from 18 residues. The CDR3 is CASSLRGRQGLAKNIQYF. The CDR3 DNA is TGTGCCAGCAGTCTACGGGGAAGACAGGGCTTAGCCAAAAACATTCAGTACTTC.

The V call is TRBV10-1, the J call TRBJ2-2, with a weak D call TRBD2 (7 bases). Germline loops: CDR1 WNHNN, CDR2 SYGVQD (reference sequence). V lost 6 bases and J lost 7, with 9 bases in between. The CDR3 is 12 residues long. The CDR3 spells CASRGGGGELFF. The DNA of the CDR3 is TGCGCCAGCAGGGGAGGGGGCGGGGAGCTGTTTTTT.

This CDR3 reads CATSSRGLGTGRYEQYF. CDR3 DNA: TGTGCCACCAGCAGTCGGGGCCTAGGGACGGGACGCTACGAGCAGTACTTC. The chain carries TRBV15 and TRBJ2-7; D might be TRBD1 or TRBD2, each matching 5 bases. The germline V gene has CDR1 LNHNV and CDR2 YYDKDF (reference sequence). The length of the CDR3 is 17 residues. V was trimmed by 3 bases and J by 3 bases, leaving 21 bases between them.

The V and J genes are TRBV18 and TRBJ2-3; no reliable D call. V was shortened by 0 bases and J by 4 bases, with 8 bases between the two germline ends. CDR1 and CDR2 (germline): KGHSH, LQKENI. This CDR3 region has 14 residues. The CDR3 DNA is TGTGCCAGCTCACCACCGGTTTTAGCAGATACGCAGTATTTT. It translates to CASSPPVLADTQYF.

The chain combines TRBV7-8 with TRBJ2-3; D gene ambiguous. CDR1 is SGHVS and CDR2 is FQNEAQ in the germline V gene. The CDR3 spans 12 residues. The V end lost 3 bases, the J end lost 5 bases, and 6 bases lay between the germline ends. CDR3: CASSFMGDTQYF. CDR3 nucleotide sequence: TGTGCCAGCAGCTTCATGGGAGATACGCAGTATTTT.

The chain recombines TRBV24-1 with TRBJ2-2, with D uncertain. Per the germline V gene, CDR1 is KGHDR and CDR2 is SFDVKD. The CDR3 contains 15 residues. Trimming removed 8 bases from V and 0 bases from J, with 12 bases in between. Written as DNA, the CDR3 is TGTGCCACCATGGCCGACCGCGCGAACACCGGGGAGCTGTTTTTT. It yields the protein CATMADRANTGELFF.

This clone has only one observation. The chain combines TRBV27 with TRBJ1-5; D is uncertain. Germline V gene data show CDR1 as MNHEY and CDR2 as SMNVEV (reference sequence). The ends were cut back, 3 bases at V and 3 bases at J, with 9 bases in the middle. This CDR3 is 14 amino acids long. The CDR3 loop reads CASSFGGINQPQHF. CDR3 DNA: TGTGCCAGCAGTTTTGGCGGAATCAATCAGCCCCAGCATTTT.

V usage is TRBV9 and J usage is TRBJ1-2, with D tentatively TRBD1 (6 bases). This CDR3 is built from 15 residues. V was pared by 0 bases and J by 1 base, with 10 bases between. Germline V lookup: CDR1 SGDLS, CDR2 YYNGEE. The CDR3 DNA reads TGTGCCAGCAGCGTAGAGGACAGAATTAACTATGGCTACACCTTC. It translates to CASSVEDRINYGYTF.

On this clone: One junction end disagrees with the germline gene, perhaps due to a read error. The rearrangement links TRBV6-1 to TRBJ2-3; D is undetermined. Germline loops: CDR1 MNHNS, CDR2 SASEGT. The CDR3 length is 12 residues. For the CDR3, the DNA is TGTGCCAGCAGGGAAGTTTTGGATACGCAGTATTTT. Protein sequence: CASREVLDTQYF.

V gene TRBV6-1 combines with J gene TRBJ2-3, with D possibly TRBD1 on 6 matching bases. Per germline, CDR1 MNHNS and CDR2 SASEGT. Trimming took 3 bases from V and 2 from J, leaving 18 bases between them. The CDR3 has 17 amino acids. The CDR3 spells CASSDALGTTNTDTQYF. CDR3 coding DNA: TGTGCCAGCAGTGATGCCCTCGGGACAACTAACACAGATACGCAGTATTTT.

CDR3 nucleotides: TGTGCCAGCAGCTTGACCGGGGACGTCGATGAGCAGTTCTTC. As protein: CASSLTGDVDEQFF. The chain joins TRBV5-4 to TRBJ2-1; tentatively, D is TRBD1 or TRBD2 (5 bases each). Germline V lookup: CDR1 SGHNT, CDR2 YYREEE (reference sequence). Trimming removed 1 base from V and 8 bases from J, with 13 bases in between. The CDR3 loop spans 14 amino acids.

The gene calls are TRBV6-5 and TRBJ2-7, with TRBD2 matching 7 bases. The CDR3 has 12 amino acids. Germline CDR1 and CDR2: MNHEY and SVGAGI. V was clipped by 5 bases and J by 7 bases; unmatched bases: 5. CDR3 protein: CASSIQGGEQYF. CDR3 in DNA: TGTGCCAGCAGTATCCAGGGAGGGGAGCAGTACTTC.

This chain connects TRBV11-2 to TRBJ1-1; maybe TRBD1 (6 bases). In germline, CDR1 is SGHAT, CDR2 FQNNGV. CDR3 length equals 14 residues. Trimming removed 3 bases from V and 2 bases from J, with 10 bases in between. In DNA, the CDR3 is TGTGCCAGCAGCTTGACGGGGGCCAACACTGAAGCTTTCTTT. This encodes CASSLTGANTEAFF.

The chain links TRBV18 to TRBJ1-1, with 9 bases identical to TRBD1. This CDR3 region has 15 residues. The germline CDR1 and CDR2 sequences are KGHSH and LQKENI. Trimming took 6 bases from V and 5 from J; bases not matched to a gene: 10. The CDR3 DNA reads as TGTGCCAGCTCTCAAGGGGGACAGGGAGGAACTGAAGCTTTCTTT. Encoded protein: CASSQGGQGGTEAFF.

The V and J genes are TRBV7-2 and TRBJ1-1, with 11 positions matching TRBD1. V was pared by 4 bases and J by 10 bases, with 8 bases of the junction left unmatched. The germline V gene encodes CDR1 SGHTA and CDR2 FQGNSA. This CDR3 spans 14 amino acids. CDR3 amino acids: CASSWDRGESVAFF. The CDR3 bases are TGTGCCAGCAGCTGGGACAGGGGGGAATCGGTAGCTTTCTTT.

CDR3 sequence reads: CASSVGPQETQYF. The CDR3 coding sequence is TGTGCCAGCAGCGTAGGACCTCAAGAGACCCAGTACTTC. The chain recombines TRBV9 with TRBJ2-5; D is undetermined. The V and J ends lost 0 bases and 2 bases respectively, with 5 bases between them. The CDR3 spans 13 residues. CDR1 SGDLS and CDR2 YYNGEE come from the germline V gene.